This T cell receptor beta chain was recorded in a study of T cell responses to AZD1222 COVID-19 vaccine. Across the study: The analysis combined second doses at about 4 or about 12 weeks. Findings of the study overall: Clonal diversity was possibly underestimated; the donors were predominantly white British and more often female.

Data came from immunoSEQ multiplex PCR; TCRdb stores just in-frame clones and leaves some out. The data hold 95,000 to 150,000 clones, with around 86% observed a single time. Germline V gene data show CDR1 as LGHDT and CDR2 as YNNKEL (reference sequence). V dropped 8 bases and J dropped 0; count of bases not matched to a gene: 9. The CDR3 has 15 residues. On this clone: Its antigen is not identified.

This sequence joins TRBV3-1 (or the pseudogene TRBV3-2) and TRBJ1-1; 7 nucleotides match TRBD1. This TCR derives from an adult in good health. Here the sequenced sample was peripheral blood, taken on day 0 of AZD1222 vaccination. The DNA for the CDR3 is TGTGCCAGCCGGTCTGGACAGGTAATGAACACTGAAGCTTTCTTT. Translated, it gives CASRSGQVMNTEAFF.